These 20 T cell receptor beta chains came from one sample sequenced in a study of cytomegalovirus exposure and HLA in healthy donors (dated 2017 in TCRdb). Preparation of the library involved the immunoSEQ multiplex PCR assay. The multiplex PCR relied on a mix of 60 forward primers for TCR Vbeta segments and 13 reverse primers for TCR Jbeta segments. TCRdb holds this immuneACCESS table with in-frame rearrangements only. Some clones are missing; in checked studies, unresolved V genes explain under half, and the rest has no known cause. This sample comprises about 160,000 clones, around 75% of them detected only once. The top ten clones comprise roughly 3.6% of the sample. Sample: PBMCs. The source of these receptors is a human donor in good health.

The CDR3 DNA is TGTGCCGTACTCAGAGGCGAGACCCAGTACTTC. Translated, it gives CAVLRGETQYF. The chain carries TRBV6-5 and TRBJ2-5; the D is unclear. Trimming cost V 11 bases and J 5 bases, with 12 bases left between them. The CDR3 loop spans 11 amino acids. CDR1 and CDR2 from the germline V gene are MNHEY and SVGAGI.

This clone was counted only a few times. J is TRBJ1-4 and V is TRBV6-1; perhaps TRBD1 as D (5 bases). The CDR3 consists of 16 residues. The germline V gene encodes CDR1 MNHNS and CDR2 SASEGT. Trimming removed 2 bases at V and 0 bases at J, with 10 bases between. CDR3 bases: TGTGCCAGCAGTGAATGGGGGGGGGCAACTAATGAAAAACTGTTTTTT. Translating it yields CASSEWGGATNEKLFF.

The chain is built from TRBV7-9 and TRBJ1-5; unclear D gene. Germline assignment: CDR1 SEHNR and CDR2 FQNEAQ (reference sequence). With 5 bases removed from V and 0 bases from J, the gap between germline ends came to 11 bases. The CDR3 spans 15 residues. In nucleotides, the CDR3 is TGTGCCAGCAGCCCTGGCCCCGATAGCAATCAGCCCCAGCATTTT. This codes for CASSPGPDSNQPQHF.

On this clone: The germline gene is not matched at one end of the junction; a read error may be the cause. The rearrangement uses TRBV27 and TRBJ1-5, with 9 bases fitting TRBD1. Germline V lookup: CDR1 MNHEY, CDR2 SMNVEV (reference sequence). The CDR3 is made up of 13 amino acids. Written as DNA, the CDR3 is TGTGCCAGTCGGGACAGGGAAGGCCAGCCCCGGCATTTT. Its protein product is CASRDREGQPRHF.

This sequence joins TRBV6-1 and TRBJ2-7; TRBD1 matches 7 bases. The CDR3 contains 14 residues. The germline V gene has CDR1 MNHNS and CDR2 SASEGT. Unmatched junction bases numbered 4, after V lost 5 bases and J lost 0 bases. The CDR3 DNA follows: TGTGCCAGCAGTCCTCGGGACAGCTCCTACGAGCAGTACTTC. It encodes CASSPRDSSYEQYF.

The CDR3 DNA sequence: TGTGCCAGCAGTGAAGGGGCAGTCATGAACACTGAAGCTTTCTTT. It encodes CASSEGAVMNTEAFF. This chain joins TRBV2 and TRBJ1-1; D is ambiguous. CDR1 SNHLY and CDR2 FYNNEI come from the germline V gene. The CDR3 has 15 residues. V shed 1 base and J shed 0 bases, with 9 bases lying between them.

The CDR3 region is CASSSSDTQYF. CDR3 DNA: TGTGCCAGCAGCTCGTCAGATACGCAGTATTTT. The chain recombines TRBV5-4 with TRBJ2-3; D remains ambiguous. Trimming shortened V by 3 bases and J by 4 bases, and 3 bases separated the two germline ends. The germline gives CDR1 SGHNT, CDR2 YYREEE (reference sequence). The CDR3 contains 11 residues.

The chain links TRBV6-5 to TRBJ1-2; 7 nucleotides align to TRBD1. The CDR3 contains 14 residues. Per germline, CDR1 MNHEY and CDR2 SVGAGI. After removal of 7 bases from V and 2 bases from J, the junction contained 7 bases not matched to a gene. In nucleotides, the CDR3 is TGTGCCAGCACGAACTCAGGGGGGAACTATGGCTACACCTTC. Protein: CASTNSGGNYGYTF.

The chain has TRBV6-4 and TRBJ1-6; 7 bases match TRBD1. In germline, CDR1 is MRHNA, CDR2 SNTAGT. There are 16 residues in the CDR3. Trimming at V came to 2 bases and at J to 10 bases, leaving 11 bases not matched to a gene. This CDR3 reads CASSDPTVDRHSPLHF. CDR3 DNA sequence: TGTGCCAGCAGTGACCCCACCGTGGACAGGCACTCACCCCTCCACTTT.

The CDR3 sequence: CASSGQDYGYTF. CDR3 in DNA: TGTGCCAGCAGCGGACAGGACTATGGCTACACCTTC. The V call is TRBV27, the J call TRBJ1-2; 7 bases map to TRBD1. CDR1 is MNHEY, CDR2 SMNVEV, per germline (reference sequence). The CDR3 consists of 12 residues. With 6 bases clipped from V and 3 bases from J, the junction kept 1 base outside the gene matches.

This clone was found once. This chain joins TRBV7-6 and TRBJ2-7; weak D call: TRBD2 (7 bases). Germline CDR1 SGHVS, CDR2 FNYEAQ. V lost 4 bases and J lost 6, with 19 bases in between. The CDR3 totals 15 residues. The DNA for the CDR3 is TGTGCCAGCAGCTCCTCGAGGGGGAGGGCCAGCGAGCAGTACTTC. Translation gives CASSSSRGRASEQYF.

The rearrangement uses TRBV2 and TRBJ1-2; perhaps TRBD1 as D (6 bases). The CDR3 is 13 residues long. The germline gives CDR1 SNHLY, CDR2 FYNNEI. V was pared by 6 bases and J by 7 bases, with 15 bases between. The CDR3 sequence is CASSPQGRGGYTF. Written as DNA, the CDR3 is TGTGCCAGCAGCCCCCAGGGGAGGGGTGGCTACACCTTC.

The table lists this clone with a few counts. This sequence joins TRBV30 and TRBJ1-5, with 7 nucleotides matching TRBD1. Germline V gene lookup returns CDR1 GTSNPN and CDR2 SVGIG (reference sequence). CDR3 length: 13 residues. V was clipped by 5 bases and J by 2 bases; unmatched bases: 3. DNA of the CDR3: TGTGCCTGGGGACAGGCTGGCAATCAGCCCCAGCATTTT. Protein: CAWGQAGNQPQHF.

The rearrangement links TRBV7-9 to TRBJ1-3, with D perhaps TRBD1 (5 bases). This CDR3 comprises 13 residues. V shed 6 bases and J shed 8 bases, with 14 bases lying between them. The germline V gene has CDR1 SEHNR and CDR2 FQNEAQ (reference sequence). The CDR3 nucleotides read TGTGCCAGCAGTCGTGCCGGGGGTGACACCATATATTTT. This sequence encodes CASSRAGGDTIYF. The whole variable domain, remainder taken from reference TRBV7-9 and TRBJ1-3, is DTGVSQNPRHKITKRGQNVTFRCDPISEHNRLYWYRQTLGQGPEFLTYFQNEAQLEKSRLLSDRFSAERPKGSFSTLEIQRTEQGDSAMYLCASSRAGGDTIYFGEGSWLTVV.

As concerns this clone: Sequence at one end of the junction differs from germline and may be a read error. This chain connects TRBV30 to TRBJ1-2; possible D gene TRBD1, 5 bases. This CDR3 spans 13 amino acids. In germline, CDR1 is GTSNPN, CDR2 SVGIG (reference sequence). Here the CDR3 DNA reads TGTGCCTGGAGTTCGGGAGAGGGGAAACCCTACCCCTTC. This gives the protein CAWSSGEGKPYPF.

The chain recombines TRBV9 with TRBJ1-3; TRBD1 might be the D (5 bases). V was pared by 3 bases and J by 0 bases, with 13 bases between. The CDR3 is 16 amino acids. CDR1 is SGDLS, CDR2 YYNGEE, per germline. Here the CDR3 reads CASSAQDTASGNTIYF. CDR3 in DNA: TGTGCCAGCAGCGCCCAGGACACAGCCTCTGGAAACACCATATATTTT.

The V call is TRBV5-4, the J call TRBJ2-1; the match to TRBD2 covers 7 bases. V gave up 1 base and J gave up 5 bases; unmatched junction bases: 6. Germline V gives CDR1 SGHNT, CDR2 YYREEE (reference sequence). This CDR3 region has 15 residues. CDR3 DNA sequence: TGTGCCAGCAGCTTGCAAAGCGGGACGAACAATGAGCAGTTCTTC. It translates to CASSLQSGTNNEQFF.

This clone was observed once. The V and J genes are TRBV18 and TRBJ2-1, with 10 bases aligning to TRBD2. The CDR3 covers 17 residues. Germline CDR1 KGHSH, CDR2 LQKENI. The V gene end was trimmed by 0 bases and the J gene end by 1 base; junction bases not matched to a gene: 3. CDR3 sequence: CASSPPEREGSYNEQFF. In DNA, the CDR3 is TGTGCCAGCTCACCACCTGAGCGGGAGGGATCCTACAATGAGCAGTTCTTC.

The chain links TRBV5-8 to TRBJ1-2; D not certain. The germline V gene has CDR1 SGHTS and CDR2 YDEGEE. V was clipped by 4 bases and J by 2 bases, with 9 bases between them. The CDR3 covers 13 residues. In DNA form, the CDR3 reads TGTGCCAGCAGCGCGGATGAGAACTATGGCTACACCTTC. Residues: CASSADENYGYTF.

V and J are TRBV28 and TRBJ2-6, with TRBD2 as a possible D gene (7 bases). V lost 1 base and J 2 bases, leaving 15 bases between the germline ends. The CDR3 extends over 18 amino acids. Germline assignment: CDR1 MDHEN and CDR2 SYDVKM. This CDR3 reads CASSLFGGPGTGANVLTF. Here the CDR3 DNA reads TGTGCCAGCAGTTTATTCGGGGGGCCCGGAACTGGGGCCAACGTCCTGACTTTC.